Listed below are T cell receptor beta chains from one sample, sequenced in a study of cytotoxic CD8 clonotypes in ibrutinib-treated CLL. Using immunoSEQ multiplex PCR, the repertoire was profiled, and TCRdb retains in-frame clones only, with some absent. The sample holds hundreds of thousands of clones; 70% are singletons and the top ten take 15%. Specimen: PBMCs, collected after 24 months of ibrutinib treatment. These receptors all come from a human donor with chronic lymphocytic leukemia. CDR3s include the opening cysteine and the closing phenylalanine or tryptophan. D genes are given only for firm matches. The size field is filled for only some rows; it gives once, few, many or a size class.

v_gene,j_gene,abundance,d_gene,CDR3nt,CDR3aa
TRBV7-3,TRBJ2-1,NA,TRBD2,TGTGCCAGCAGCCTCTGGGGTAGCGGGAGGGACAATGAGCAGTTCTTC,CASSLWGSGRDNEQFF
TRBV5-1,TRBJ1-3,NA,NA,TGCGCCAGCAGCCCAATGGACAGTATGGGAAACACCATATATTTT,CASSPMDSMGNTIYF
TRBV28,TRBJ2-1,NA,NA,TGTGCCAGCAGTTTCGGCAGCTCCTACAATGAGCAGTTCTTC,CASSFGSSYNEQFF
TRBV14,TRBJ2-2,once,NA,TGTGCCAGCAGCCAAAAATGGGGATGGACCGGGGAGCTGTTTTTT,CASSQKWGWTGELFF
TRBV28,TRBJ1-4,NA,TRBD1,TGTGCCAGCAGTCCCTACGGGACAGGGGTCGGAAAACTGTTTTTT,CASSPYGTGVGKLFF
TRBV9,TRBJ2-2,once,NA,TGTGCCAGCAGCGGACAGAACAGGGTGGAGGTCGGGGAGCTGTTTTTT,CASSGQNRVEVGELFF
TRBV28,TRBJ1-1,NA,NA,TGTGCCAGCATGGAAAACACTGAAGCTTTCTTT,CASMENTEAFF
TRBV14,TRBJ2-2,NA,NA,TGTGCCAGCAGCCAAGGGGCGACAGGGAACACCGGGGAGCTGTTTTTT,CASSQGATGNTGELFF
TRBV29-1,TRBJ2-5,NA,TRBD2,TGCAGCGCTTCCGGGACTAGCGGGCCCGGAGAGACCCAGTACTTC,CSASGTSGPGETQYF
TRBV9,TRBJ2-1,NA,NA,TGTGCCAGCAGCGCGACAGCAGGGGCGCTTGAGCAGTTCTTC,CASSATAGALEQFF
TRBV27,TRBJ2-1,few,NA,TGTGCCAGCAGTTTAGGGGCAGGGTCCTACAATGAGCAGTTCTTC,CASSLGAGSYNEQFF
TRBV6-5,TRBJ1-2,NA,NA,TGTGCTTCGTCGGAGGGCCGCTATGGCTACACCTTC,CASSEGRYGYTF
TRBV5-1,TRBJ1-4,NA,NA,TGCGCCAGCAGCCCATTCTTAAATGAAAAACTGTTTTTT,CASSPFLNEKLFF
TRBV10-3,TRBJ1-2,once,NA,TGTGCCATCAGTGAGTCCCAAAAAAAGGGAGGCTACACCTTC,CAISESQKKGGYTF
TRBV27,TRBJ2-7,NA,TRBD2,TGTGCCAGCAGTTTGGGACTAGCGGGAGCCGAGCAGTACTTC,CASSLGLAGAEQYF
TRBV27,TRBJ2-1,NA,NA,TGTGCCAGCAGACAGGGCTCCTACAATGAGCAGTTCTTC,CASRQGSYNEQFF
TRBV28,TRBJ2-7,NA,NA,TGTGCCAGTCAAGAGGCTGAGACCCCAGGGTTAGAGCAGTACTTC,CASQEAETPGLEQYF
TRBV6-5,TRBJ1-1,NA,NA,TGTGCCAGCAGGACCGGGTTGGGGAACACTGAAGCTTTCTTT,CASRTGLGNTEAFF
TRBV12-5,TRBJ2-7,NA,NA,TGTGCTAGTGGTTTTGGTCTTTCTCCCCCGGGCACCTACGAGCAGTACTTC,CASGFGLSPPGTYEQYF
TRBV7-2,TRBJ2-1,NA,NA,TGTGCCAGCAGCTTAGTCGGCTCCTTCGGCAACAATGAGCAGTTCTTC,CASSLVGSFGNNEQFF
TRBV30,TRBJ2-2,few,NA,TGTGCCTGGAGGGGGTTTAGTGGCGGGGAGCTGTTTTTT,CAWRGFSGGELFF
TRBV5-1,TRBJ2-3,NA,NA,TGCGCCAGCAGCTTAGGACAGACAGATACGCAGTATTTT,CASSLGQTDTQYF
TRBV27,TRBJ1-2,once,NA,TGTGCCAGCAGTACATCTGAAGGTATTATAGGCTACACCTTC,CASSTSEGIIGYTF
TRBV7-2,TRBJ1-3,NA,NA,TGTGCCAGCAGCCCATACGGGGTTCTGGGGGGCACCATATATTTT,CASSPYGVLGGTIYF
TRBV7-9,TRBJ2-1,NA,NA,TGTGCCAGCAGCTTAGCGGAAGGGACCTCCTACAATGAGCAGTTCTTC,CASSLAEGTSYNEQFF
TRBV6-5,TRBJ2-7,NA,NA,TGTGCCAGCAGTACAGGGCCCCTATCCTACGAGCAGTACTTC,CASSTGPLSYEQYF
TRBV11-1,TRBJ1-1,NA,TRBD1,TGTGCCAGCAGCGAGACGACAGGGTGGGGCACTGAAGCTTTCTTT,CASSETTGWGTEAFF
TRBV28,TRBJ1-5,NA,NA,TGTGCCAGCAGTTTCTTATCGGGCAATCAGCCCCAGCATTTT,CASSFLSGNQPQHF
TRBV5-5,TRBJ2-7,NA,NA,TGTGCCAGCAGCTTGGGGGCCGGGGGCGCGGCAGAGCAGTACTTC,CASSLGAGGAAEQYF
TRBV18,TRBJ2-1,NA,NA,TGTGCCAGCTCACCGGCGCGGTACTACAATGAGCAGTTCTTC,CASSPARYYNEQFF
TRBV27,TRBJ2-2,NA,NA,TGTGCCAGCAGTTCCCCTTGGGGGGCCGGGGAGCTGTTTTTT,CASSSPWGAGELFF
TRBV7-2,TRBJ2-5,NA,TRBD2,TGTGCCAGCAGCTTCGGACTAGCGGCCCAAGAGACCCAGTACTTC,CASSFGLAAQETQYF
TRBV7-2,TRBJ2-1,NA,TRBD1,TGTGCCAGCAGCTCGGACAGGGGCGCCCAGTTCTTC,CASSSDRGAQFF
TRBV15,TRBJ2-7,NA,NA,TGTGCCACCAGCAGAGAAGGGACTCGCCCGGACGAGCAGTACTTC,CATSREGTRPDEQYF
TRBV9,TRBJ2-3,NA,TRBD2,TGTGCCAGCACCCTGTTTGGGACTAGCGGCACTAGCACAGATACGCAGTATTTT,CASTLFGTSGTSTDTQYF
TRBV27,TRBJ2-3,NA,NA,TGTGCCAGCAGGGTCCGGGACACAGATACGCAGTATTTT,CASRVRDTDTQYF
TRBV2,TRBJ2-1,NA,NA,TGTGCCACCGGGGCCCTGTCCTACAATGAGCAGTTCTTC,CATGALSYNEQFF
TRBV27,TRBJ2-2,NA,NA,TGTGCCAGCAGTTTCCGTCGCTCCACCGGGGAGCTGTTTTTT,CASSFRRSTGELFF
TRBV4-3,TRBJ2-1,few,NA,TGCGCCAGCAGCCAAGATTGGTTCTCCTACAATGAGCAGTTCTTC,CASSQDWFSYNEQFF
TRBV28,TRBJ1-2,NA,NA,TGTGCCAGCAGCCCCGCCACGGACTATGGCTACACCTTC,CASSPATDYGYTF
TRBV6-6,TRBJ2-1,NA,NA,TGTGCCACCGGAGTGGAGCAGTTCTTC,CATGVEQFF
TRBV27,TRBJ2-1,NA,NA,TGTGCCAGCTCCGAAAGCCAAACGGGGGTAGGTGAGCAGTTCTTC,CASSESQTGVGEQFF
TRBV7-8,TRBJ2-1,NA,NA,TGTGCCAGCAGCTTCTCCAGTGTTGGAGAGCAGTTCTTC,CASSFSSVGEQFF
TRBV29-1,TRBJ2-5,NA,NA,TGCAGCGTTCATAGCGGCGGGGAGACCCAGTACTTC,CSVHSGGETQYF
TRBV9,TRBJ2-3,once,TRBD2,TGTGCCAGCAGCGTAGTTACGGGAGGGGGCACAGATACGCAGTATTTT,CASSVVTGGGTDTQYF
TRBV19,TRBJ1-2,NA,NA,TGTGCCAGTAGTATTCCCGGGACCGCGATCTATGGCTACACCTTC,CASSIPGTAIYGYTF
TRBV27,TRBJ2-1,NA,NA,TGTGCCAGCAGTCCCCAGGGACCCGAGCAGTTCTTC,CASSPQGPEQFF
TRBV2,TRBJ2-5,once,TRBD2,TGTGCCAGCAGTGAACGGAGCGGGGGGGAGACCCAGTACTTC,CASSERSGGETQYF
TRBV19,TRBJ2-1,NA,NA,TGTGCCAGTAGTAAAGGGGTACAGGGCTTCGGTGAGCAGTTCTTC,CASSKGVQGFGEQFF
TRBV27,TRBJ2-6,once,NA,TGTGCCAGCAGTTTATTAAGTGGGGCCAACGTCCTGACTTTC,CASSLLSGANVLTF
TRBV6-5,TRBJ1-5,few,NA,TGTGCCAGCAGTTTAGGGACGCATCAGCCCCAGCATTTT,CASSLGTHQPQHF
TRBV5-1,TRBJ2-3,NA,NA,TGCGCCAGCAGCTTGGGGCTAGCCCTGGATACGCAGTATTTT,CASSLGLALDTQYF
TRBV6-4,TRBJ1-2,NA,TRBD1,TGTGCCAGCAGGAGTCGGGCCGACAGGGGTGGCTACACCTTC,CASRSRADRGGYTF
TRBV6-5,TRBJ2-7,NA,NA,TGTGCCAGCAGTCGACCGGGATCCTACGAGCAGTACTTC,CASSRPGSYEQYF
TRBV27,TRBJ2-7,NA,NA,TGTGCCAGCAGTTCACTCGGACTTATCTACGAGCAGTACTTC,CASSSLGLIYEQYF
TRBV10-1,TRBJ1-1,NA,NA,TGCGCCAGCAGTGATCCGAACACTGAAGCTTTCTTT,CASSDPNTEAFF
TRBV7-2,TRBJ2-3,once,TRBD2,TGTGCCAGCAGACCTACCGCGGGAGTTGCAGATACGCAGTATTTT,CASRPTAGVADTQYF